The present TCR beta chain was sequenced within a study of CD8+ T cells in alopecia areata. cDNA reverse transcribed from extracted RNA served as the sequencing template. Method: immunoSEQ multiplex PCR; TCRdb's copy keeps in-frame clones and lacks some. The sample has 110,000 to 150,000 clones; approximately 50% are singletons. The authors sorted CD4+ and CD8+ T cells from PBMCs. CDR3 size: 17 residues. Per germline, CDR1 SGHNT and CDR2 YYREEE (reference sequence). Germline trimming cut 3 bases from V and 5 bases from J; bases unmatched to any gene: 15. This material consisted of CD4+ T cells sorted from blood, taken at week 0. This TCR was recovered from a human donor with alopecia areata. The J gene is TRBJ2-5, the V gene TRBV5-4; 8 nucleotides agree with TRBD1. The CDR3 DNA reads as TGTGCCAGCAGCTCCCGACAGGGGACTCTCTCCGGGGAGACCCAGTACTTC. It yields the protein CASSSRQGTLSGETQYF.